The source of this T cell receptor (beta chain) is a study of Ad26.COV2.S vaccination and SARS-CoV-2 variants. The treatment was: some 20 received Ad26.COV2.S at low or high dose, single or two shots; 5 received placebo; per-sample allocation not given. Following the first vaccine or placebo injection, samples were taken on day 63. A few counts support this clone. Measured with immunoSEQ multiplex PCR; TCRdb has only the in-frame clones, and not every one. The top ten clones hold over 1.3% of a sample with some 640,000 clones, around 89% of them seen once. Germline CDR1 and CDR2: KGHSH and LQKENI. The CDR3 length is 18 residues. Trimming cost V 2 bases and J 0 bases, with 14 bases left between them.

This sequence was found in a person aged 18-60 years who received the Ad26.COV2.S COVID-19 vaccine or a placebo. The rearrangement links TRBV18 to TRBJ1-6; D possibly corresponds to TRBD1 (5 bases). The specimen was peripheral blood, collected in a trial of Ad26.COV2.S vaccine versus placebo. The CDR3 DNA reads TGTGCCAGCTCACCAAGGGACGGAAGGAGCTCCTATAATTCACCCCTCCACTTT. This codes for CASSPRDGRSSYNSPLHF. The full variable domain, with the rest looked up from reference TRBV18 and TRBJ1-6, is NAGVMQNPRHLVRRRGQEARLRCSPMKGHSHVYWYRQLPEEGLKFMVYLQKENIIDESGMPKERFSAEFPKEGPSILRIQQVVRGDSAAYFCASSPRDGRSSYNSPLHFGNGTRLTVT.